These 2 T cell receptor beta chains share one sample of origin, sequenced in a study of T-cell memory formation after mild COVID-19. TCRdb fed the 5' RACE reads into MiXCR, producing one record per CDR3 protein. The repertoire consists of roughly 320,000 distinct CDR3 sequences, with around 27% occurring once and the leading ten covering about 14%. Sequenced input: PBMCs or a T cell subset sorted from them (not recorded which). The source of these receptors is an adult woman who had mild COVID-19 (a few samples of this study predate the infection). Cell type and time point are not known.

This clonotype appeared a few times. Here the CDR3 DNA reads TGCGCCAGCACCCTAGGGACAGACAACACTGAAGCTTTCTTT. Protein product: CASTLGTDNTEAFF. The chain combines TRBV5-1 with TRBJ1-1, with 7 bases matching TRBD1. The CDR3 extends over 14 amino acids. Germline CDR1 and CDR2: SGHRS and YFSETQ. Losses at the gene ends were 6 bases for V and 2 bases for J; bases not matched to a gene: 7.

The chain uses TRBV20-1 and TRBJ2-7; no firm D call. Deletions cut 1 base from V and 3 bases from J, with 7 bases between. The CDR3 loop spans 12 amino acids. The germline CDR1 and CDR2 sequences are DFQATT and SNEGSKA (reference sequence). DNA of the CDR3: TGCAGTGCTAGAGGGGTGAACTACGAGCAGTACTTC. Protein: CSARGVNYEQYF.